This T cell receptor (beta chain) was identified in a study of CD8 T cells in ankylosing spondylitis. In this sample, this clonotype turned up many times. Quantitative 5'-RACE with molecular barcodes generated TCR beta libraries. TCRdb used MiXCR to reprocess the 5' RACE reads, holding one entry per CDR3 protein. The sample has about 92,000 distinct CDR3 sequences; about 9.1% are singletons. Sequenced material: blood, either unsorted or a sorted T cell fraction (not recorded which). This receptor was identified in a male donor with ankylosing spondylitis or in good health (not recorded which).

The CDR3 is CASRETGTGGGGSTDTQYF. CDR3 in DNA: TGTGCCAGCAGGGAAACCGGGACAGGGGGCGGCGGGTCTACAGATACGCAGTATTTT. The chain combines TRBV27 with TRBJ2-3; 12 bases line up with TRBD1. CDR3 length: 19 amino acids. Germline assignment: CDR1 MNHEY and CDR2 SMNVEV (reference sequence). The trim removed 6 bases at V and 3 bases at J, leaving 16 bases unmatched.